Below, one T cell receptor (beta chain) is given with its context. These data originate in a study of blood T cell repertoires in COVID-19. The wider study: Spain, Italy and the United States supplied samples that represented acute and convalescent COVID-19. PBMCs, B-cell-depleted T cells, or T cells provided the cDNA or gDNA that made up the material.

The CDR3 is 15 amino acids. After removal of 2 bases from V and 2 bases from J, the junction contained 5 bases not matched to a gene. Germline CDR1 MNHEY, CDR2 SVGAGI. Study processing details: For nucleated cells, counts were estimated from reference gene primer amplification. TCRdb's copy holds only in-frame clones and misses some; the assay was immunoSEQ multiplex PCR. The V and J calls and clone size were taken over from that table, and D and trimming were inferred from the DNA. The sample lists hundreds of thousands of clones; around 85% were seen once. The chain carries TRBV6-5 and TRBJ1-2, with 7 positions matching TRBD1. This TCR derives from a human donor in a cohort sampled during active COVID-19. Sequenced sample: peripheral blood. CDR3 amino acids: CASSYMEGANYGYTF. The CDR3 region has the DNA TGTGCCAGCAGTTACATGGAGGGGGCGAACTATGGCTACACCTTC.